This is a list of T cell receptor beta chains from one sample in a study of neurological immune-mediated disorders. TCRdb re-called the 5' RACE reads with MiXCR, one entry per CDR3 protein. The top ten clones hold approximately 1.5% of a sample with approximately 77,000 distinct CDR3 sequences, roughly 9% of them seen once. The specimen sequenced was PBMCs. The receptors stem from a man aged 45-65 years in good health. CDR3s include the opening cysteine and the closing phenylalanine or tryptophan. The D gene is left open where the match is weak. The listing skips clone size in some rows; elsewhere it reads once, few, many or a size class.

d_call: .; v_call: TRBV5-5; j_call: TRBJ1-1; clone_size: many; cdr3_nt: TGTGCCAGCAGCTTATGGCTGAACACTGAAGCTTTCTTT; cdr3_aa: CASSLWLNTEAFF
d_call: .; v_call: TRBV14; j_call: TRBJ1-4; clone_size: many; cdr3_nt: TGTGCCAGCAGCCAAGATCGACCGGAGGACGAAAAACTGTTTTTT; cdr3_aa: CASSQDRPEDEKLFF
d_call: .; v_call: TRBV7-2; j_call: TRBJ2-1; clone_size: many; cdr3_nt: TGTGCCAGCAGCACGCAGGATGAGCAGTTCTTC; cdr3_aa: CASSTQDEQFF
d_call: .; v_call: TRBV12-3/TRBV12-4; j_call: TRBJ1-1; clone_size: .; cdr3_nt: TGTGCCAGCAGTTTCCGCAGGGCTGAAGCTTTCTTT; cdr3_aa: CASSFRRAEAFF
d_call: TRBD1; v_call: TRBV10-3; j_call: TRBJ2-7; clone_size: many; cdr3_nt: TGTGCCATCGGGACAGATCCTCCCTACGAGCAGTACTTC; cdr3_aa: CAIGTDPPYEQYF
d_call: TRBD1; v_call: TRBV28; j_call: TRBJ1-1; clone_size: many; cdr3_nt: TGTGCCAGCAGTTCCTTTGACAGGGCTTCCAATGAAGCTTTCTTT; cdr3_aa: CASSSFDRASNEAFF
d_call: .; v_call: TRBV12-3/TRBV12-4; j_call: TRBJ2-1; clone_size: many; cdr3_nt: TGTGCCAGCAGTTCGGCAGGGTTCAGCCTTGGTGAGCAGTTCTTC; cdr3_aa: CASSSAGFSLGEQFF
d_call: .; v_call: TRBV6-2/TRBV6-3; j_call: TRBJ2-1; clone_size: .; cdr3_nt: TGTGCCAGCAGCCCTGGGGGCCGAGGTGAGCAGTTCTTC; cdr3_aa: CASSPGGRGEQFF
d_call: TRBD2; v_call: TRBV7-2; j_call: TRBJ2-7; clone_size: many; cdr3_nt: TGTGCCAGCAGACATCCTAGCGGGACGGACGAGCAGTACTTC; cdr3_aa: CASRHPSGTDEQYF
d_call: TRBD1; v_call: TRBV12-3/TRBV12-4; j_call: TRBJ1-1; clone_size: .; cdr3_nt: TGTGACAGCAGATACGGACAGGGGTTTTCTACTGAAGCTTTCTTT; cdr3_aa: CDSRYGQGFSTEAFF
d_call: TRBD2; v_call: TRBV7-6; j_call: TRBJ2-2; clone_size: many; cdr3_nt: TGTGCCAGCAGCGCCGCTAGCGGGGCGAACACCGGGGAGCTGTTTTTT; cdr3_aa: CASSAASGANTGELFF
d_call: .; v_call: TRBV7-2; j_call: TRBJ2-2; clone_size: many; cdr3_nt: TGTGCCAGCAGCTTATACCAGGGCGGAGGGGCCGGGGAGCTGTTTTTT; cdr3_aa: CASSLYQGGGAGELFF
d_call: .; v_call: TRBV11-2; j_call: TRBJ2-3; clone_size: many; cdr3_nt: TGTGCCAGCAGCTCAACGAGGGCGGACGACAAGGATACGCAGTATTTT; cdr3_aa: CASSSTRADDKDTQYF
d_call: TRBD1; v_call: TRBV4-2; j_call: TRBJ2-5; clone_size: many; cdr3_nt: TGTGCCAGCAGCCAAGGGGGGACAGGGAGAGAGACCCAGTACTTC; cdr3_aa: CASSQGGTGRETQYF
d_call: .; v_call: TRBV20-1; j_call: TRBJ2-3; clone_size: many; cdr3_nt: TGCAGTGCTAGGGTTACACTGTCCGCAGATACGCAGTATTTT; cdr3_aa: CSARVTLSADTQYF
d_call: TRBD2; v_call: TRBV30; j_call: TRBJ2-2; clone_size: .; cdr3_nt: TGTGCCTGGAGGCCGCTAGCGGGGGGAACCGGGGAGCTGTTTTTT; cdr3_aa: CAWRPLAGGTGELFF
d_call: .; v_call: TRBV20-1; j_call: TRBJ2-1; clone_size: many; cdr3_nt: TGCAGCTCCGACGGACAGTACAATGAGCAGTTCTTC; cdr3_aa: CSSDGQYNEQFF
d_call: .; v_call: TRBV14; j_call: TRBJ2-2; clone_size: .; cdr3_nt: TGTGCCAGCAGCCCCCCGGGACGTAACACCGGGGAGCTGTTTTTT; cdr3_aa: CASSPPGRNTGELFF
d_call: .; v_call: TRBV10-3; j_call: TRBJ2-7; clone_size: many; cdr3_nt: TGTGCCATCAGTGAGTTCTACGGGACCGAAGAATACGAGCAGTACTTC; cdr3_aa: CAISEFYGTEEYEQYF
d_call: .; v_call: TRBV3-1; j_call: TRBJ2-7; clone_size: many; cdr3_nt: TGTGCCAGCAGCCAATCAAGGACAGCAGCCTACGAGCAGTACTTC; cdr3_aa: CASSQSRTAAYEQYF
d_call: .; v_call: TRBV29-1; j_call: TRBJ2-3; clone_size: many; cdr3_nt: TGCAGCGTTGAAGTCCCAAGAGGACTCCCAACCCAGTATTTT; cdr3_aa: CSVEVPRGLPTQYF
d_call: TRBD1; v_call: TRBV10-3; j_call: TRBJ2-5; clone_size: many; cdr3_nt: TGTGCCATCAGTGACCTCCGGGACAGAGGCAGAGAGACCCAGTACTTC; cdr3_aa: CAISDLRDRGRETQYF
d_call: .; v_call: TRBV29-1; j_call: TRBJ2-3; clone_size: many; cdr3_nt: TGCAGCGTTGGACCTCCCCCGCAGTATTTT; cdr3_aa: CSVGPPPQYF
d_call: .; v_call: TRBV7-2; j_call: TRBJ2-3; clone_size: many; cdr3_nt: TGTGCCAGCAGCTTCAGGCGGATCCCTAACACAGATACGCAGTATTTT; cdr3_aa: CASSFRRIPNTDTQYF
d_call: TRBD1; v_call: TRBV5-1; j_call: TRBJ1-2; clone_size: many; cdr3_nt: TGCGCCAGCAGCGCCTGGGACAGGGAAAATGGCTACACCTTC; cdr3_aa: CASSAWDRENGYTF
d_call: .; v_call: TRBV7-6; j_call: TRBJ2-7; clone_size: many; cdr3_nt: TGTGCCAGCAGCTTAGATATGGGCTCTACCTACGAGCAGTACTTC; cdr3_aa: CASSLDMGSTYEQYF
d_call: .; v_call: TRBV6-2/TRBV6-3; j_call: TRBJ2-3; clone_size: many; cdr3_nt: TGTGCCAGCAGTTACTCGATTCTTCTTAGCACAGATACGCAGTATTTT; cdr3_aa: CASSYSILLSTDTQYF
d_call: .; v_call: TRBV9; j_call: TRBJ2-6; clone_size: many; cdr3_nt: TGTGCCAGCAGCGTCGACATCTCTGGGGCCAACGTCCTGACTTTC; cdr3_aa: CASSVDISGANVLTF
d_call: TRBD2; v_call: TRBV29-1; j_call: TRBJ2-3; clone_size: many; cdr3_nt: TGCAGCGTTGAATTGGGGACTAGCCCCAATACGCAGTATTTT; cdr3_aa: CSVELGTSPNTQYF
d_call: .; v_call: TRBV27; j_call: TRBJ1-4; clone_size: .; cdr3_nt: TGTTCCAACAGTTTATGGGGGGGGGCCGGCGAAAAACTGTTTTTT; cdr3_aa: CSNSLWGGAGEKLFF
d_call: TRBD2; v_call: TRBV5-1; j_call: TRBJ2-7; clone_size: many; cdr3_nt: TGCGCCAGCAGGCCAGCGGGGACCTACGAGCAGTACTTC; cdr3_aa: CASRPAGTYEQYF
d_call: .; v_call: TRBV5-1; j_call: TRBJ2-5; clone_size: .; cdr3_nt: TGCGCCAGCAGCGTCACAGGGTTTAGAGAGACCCAGTACTTC; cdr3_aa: CASSVTGFRETQYF
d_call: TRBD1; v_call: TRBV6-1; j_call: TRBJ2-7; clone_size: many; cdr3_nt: TGTGCCAGCAGTCGGACAGGGGGCTTGTACGAGCAGTACTTC; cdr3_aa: CASSRTGGLYEQYF
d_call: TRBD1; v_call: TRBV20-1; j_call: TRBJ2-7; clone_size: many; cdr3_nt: TGCAGTGCTACAGGACAGGGGGGGCACGAGCAGTACTTC; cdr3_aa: CSATGQGGHEQYF
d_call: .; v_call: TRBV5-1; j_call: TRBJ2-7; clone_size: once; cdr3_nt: TGCGCCAGCAGCCATGGCAGGGGAGGCCAAGACGAGCAGTACTTC; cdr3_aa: CASSHGRGGQDEQYF
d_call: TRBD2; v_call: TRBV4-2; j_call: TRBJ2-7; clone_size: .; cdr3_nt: TGTGCCAGCAGCCAAGATGGCGGGAGTCTTTTCTTC; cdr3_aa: CASSQDGGSLFF
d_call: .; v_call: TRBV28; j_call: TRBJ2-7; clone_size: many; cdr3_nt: TGTGCCAGCAGTTTCTGGGCCCACAGCACCTACGAGCAGTACTTC; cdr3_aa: CASSFWAHSTYEQYF
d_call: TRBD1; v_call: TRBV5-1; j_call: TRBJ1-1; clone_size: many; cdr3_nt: TGCGCCAGCAGCACATTACAGACAGGGGAGGGCACTGAAGCTTTCTTT; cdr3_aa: CASSTLQTGEGTEAFF
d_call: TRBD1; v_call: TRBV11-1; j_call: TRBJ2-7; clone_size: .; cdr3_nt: TGTGCCAGCAGCTTAGGGCGGGACAGGGGCGAGCAGTACTTC; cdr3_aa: CASSLGRDRGEQYF
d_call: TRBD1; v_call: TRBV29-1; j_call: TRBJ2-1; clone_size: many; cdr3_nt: TGCAGCGTTGAACGGGACAGGGGATACAATGAGCAGTTCTTC; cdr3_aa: CSVERDRGYNEQFF
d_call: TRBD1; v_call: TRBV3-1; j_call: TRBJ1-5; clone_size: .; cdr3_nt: TGTGCCAGCAGAAAGACAGGGACCCGCAATCAGCCCCAGCATTTT; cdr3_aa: CASRKTGTRNQPQHF
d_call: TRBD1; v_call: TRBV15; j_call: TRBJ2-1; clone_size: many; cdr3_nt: TGTGCCACCAGTCGCGTTAGGACAGGAAACAATGAGCAGTTCTTC; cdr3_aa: CATSRVRTGNNEQFF
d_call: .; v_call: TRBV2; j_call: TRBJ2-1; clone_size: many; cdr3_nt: TGTGCCAGCAGGCGGGTAGAAACATACAATGAGCAGTTCTTC; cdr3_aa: CASRRVETYNEQFF
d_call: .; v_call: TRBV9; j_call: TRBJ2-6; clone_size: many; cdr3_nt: TGTGCCAGCAGTCAAGGGGCTGGGGCCAACGTCCTGACTTTC; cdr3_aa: CASSQGAGANVLTF
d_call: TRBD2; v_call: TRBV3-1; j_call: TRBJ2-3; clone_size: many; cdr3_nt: TGTGCCAGCAGCCAAGGACTAGCGGGGGGGCTTGACACGCAGTATTTT; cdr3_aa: CASSQGLAGGLDTQYF
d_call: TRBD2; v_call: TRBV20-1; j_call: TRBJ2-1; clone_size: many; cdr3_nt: TGCAGTGCTCCCCCAGCGGGGGGGGTCTACAATGAGCAGTTCTTC; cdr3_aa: CSAPPAGGVYNEQFF
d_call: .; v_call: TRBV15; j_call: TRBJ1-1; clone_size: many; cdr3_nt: TGTGCCACCAGCAGAGTGGCAGGTGAAGCTTTCTTT; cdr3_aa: CATSRVAGEAFF
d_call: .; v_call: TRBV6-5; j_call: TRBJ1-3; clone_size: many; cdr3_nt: TGTGCCAGCAGTTACGGTTACAGGATGGAAAACACCATATATTTT; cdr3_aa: CASSYGYRMENTIYF
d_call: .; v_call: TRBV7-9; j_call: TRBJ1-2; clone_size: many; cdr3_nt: TGTGCCAGCAGCTTAGGGGCCCCAGCTAACTATGGCTACACCTTC; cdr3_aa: CASSLGAPANYGYTF
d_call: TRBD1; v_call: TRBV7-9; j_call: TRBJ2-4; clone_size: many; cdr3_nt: TGTGCCAGCAGCCAGGGACAGATATTAGCCAAAAACATTCAGTACTTC; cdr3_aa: CASSQGQILAKNIQYF
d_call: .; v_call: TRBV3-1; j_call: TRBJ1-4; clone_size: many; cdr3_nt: TGTGCCAGCAGCCAACGGTCCGCAACTAATGAAAAACTGTTTTTT; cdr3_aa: CASSQRSATNEKLFF
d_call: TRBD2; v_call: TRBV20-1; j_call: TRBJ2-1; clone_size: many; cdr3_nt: TGCAGTGCTAGAGGGACTAGCGGATACAATGAGCAGTTCTTC; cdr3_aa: CSARGTSGYNEQFF
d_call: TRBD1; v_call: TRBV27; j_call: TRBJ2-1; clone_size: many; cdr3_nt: TGTGCCAGCAGGACAGGGGGCAAGGATGAGCAGTTCTTC; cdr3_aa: CASRTGGKDEQFF
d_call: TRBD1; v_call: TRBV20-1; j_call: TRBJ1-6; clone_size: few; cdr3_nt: TGCAGTGCTACATCGGACAGGGCTTCACCCCTCCACTTT; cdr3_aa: CSATSDRASPLHF
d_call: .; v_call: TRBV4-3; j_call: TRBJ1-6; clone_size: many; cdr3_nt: TGCGCCAGCAGCCAAGAAGAGGGGAGTTTCTCCTATAATTCACCCCTCCACTTT; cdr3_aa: CASSQEEGSFSYNSPLHF